This TCR beta chain was captured by sequencing in a study of T cells after yellow fever vaccination. CDR3 length: 14 residues. In germline, CDR1 is DFQATT, CDR2 SNEGSKA (reference sequence). V was shortened by 3 bases and J by 0 bases, with 6 bases between the two germline ends. Ten or more counts support this clonotype. A single record per CDR3 protein comes from TCRdb applying MiXCR to the 5' RACE reads. The sample lists around 360,000 distinct CDR3 sequences, roughly 11% seen once, with more than 15% in the top ten. This TCR was sampled from a man aged 18-30 years who received the YFV17D yellow fever vaccine. J is TRBJ1-6 and V is TRBV20-1; D gene unclear. The sequencing used PBMCs, collected on the day of the first yellow fever vaccination. CDR3 nucleotides: TGCAGTGCTAGCCCCAGCTCCTATAATTCACCCCTCCACTTT. It yields the protein CSASPSSYNSPLHF.